The 25 T cell receptor beta chains presented below share a single source sample, sequenced in a study of shared clonotypes between healthy human individuals (dated by TCRdb to about 2020). Library prep was done by the immunoSEQ multiplex PCR assay. In TCRdb, the immuneACCESS table is reduced to in-frame sequences with V and J assigned. These tables do not hold every clone; where another copy was compared, an unresolved V gene accounts for under half, and the others remain unexplained. The sample table shows approximately 980,000 clones, and around three quarters are seen once. Approximately 1.5% of the sample belongs to the ten largest clones. Sample: memory CD4+ T cells sorted from blood. The cell subset or site label of this sample denotes: CD45RA-negative fraction. All receptors come from a man between 18 and 35 years old in good health.

Here the CDR3 DNA reads TGTGCCAGCAGCCAATCTTCCGTGTACGAGCAGTACTTC. It encodes CASSQSSVYEQYF. The chain employs TRBV16 and TRBJ2-7; D not certain. The V gene lost 0 bases and the J gene lost 4 bases, with 7 bases spanning the gap. Germline CDR1 KGHSY, CDR2 FQNENV. This CDR3 comprises 13 residues.

The chain joins TRBV2 to TRBJ1-5, with 9 bases that match TRBD1. The CDR3 runs 15 residues. V was pared by 6 bases and J by 10 bases, with 13 bases of the junction left unmatched. Germline CDR1 reads SNHLY; CDR2 reads FYNNEI. Here the CDR3 reads CASSEQGALYSPQHF. Written as DNA, the CDR3 is TGTGCCAGCAGCGAACAGGGGGCCCTATATAGTCCCCAGCATTTT.

The CDR3 region is CASSVAVVRGTGELFF. The CDR3 DNA sequence: TGTGCCAGCAGCGTAGCAGTGGTTCGGGGCACCGGGGAGCTGTTTTTT. The chain links TRBV9 to TRBJ2-2, with D perhaps matching TRBD2 (5 bases). This CDR3 has 16 amino acids. Trimming cost V 0 bases and J 4 bases, with 13 bases left between them. In germline, CDR1 is SGDLS, CDR2 YYNGEE. Filled out from reference TRBV9 and TRBJ2-2, the complete variable domain reads DSGVTQTPKHLITATGQRVTLRCSPRSGDLSVYWYQQSLDQGLQFLIQYYNGEERAKGNILERFSAQQFPDLHSELNLSSLELGDSALYFCASSVAVVRGTGELFFGEGSRLTVL.

This sequence joins TRBV12-2 and TRBJ2-7; the D call of TRBD2 is as the table states it, not checked on the DNA. TRBV12-2 constitutes a pseudogene. The CDR3 consists of 14 residues. In DNA, the CDR3 is TGTGCAAGTCGCTCACCAGCGGGTTCCTACGAGCAGTACTTC. It encodes CASRSPAGSYEQYF.

J is TRBJ2-7 and V is TRBV4-3; D is unresolved. CDR3 length equals 12 residues. Trimming stripped 7 bases from V and 0 bases from J, with 7 bases between. Per germline, CDR1 LGHNA and CDR2 YSLEER. This CDR3 is CASISNSYEQYF. CDR3 coding DNA: TGCGCCAGCATCAGCAACTCCTACGAGCAGTACTTC.

The genes are TRBV6-6 and TRBJ2-6; D not resolved. The CDR3 contains 14 residues. Germline loops: CDR1 MNHNY, CDR2 SVGAGI (reference sequence). Trimming took 5 bases from V and 4 from J, leaving 9 bases between them. CDR3 in DNA: TGTGCCAGCAGTCCCTACTCCGGGGCCAACGTCCTGACTTTC. Translating gives CASSPYSGANVLTF.

The chain employs TRBV6-6 and TRBJ2-7; the D gene is possibly TRBD1 (6 bases). V dropped 7 bases and J dropped 4 bases, with 20 bases sitting between them. The CDR3 sequence is 15 residues long. Per germline, CDR1 MNHNY and CDR2 SVGAGI (reference sequence). The CDR3 protein is CASTKTGTFGYEQYF. CDR3 nucleotides: TGTGCCAGCACCAAAACCGGGACATTCGGTTACGAGCAGTACTTC.

This sequence joins TRBV5-1 and TRBJ2-1, with 9 positions matching TRBD2. Trimming took 4 bases from V and 6 from J; bases not matched to a gene: 14. The CDR3 has 17 amino acids. Germline CDR1 is SGHRS and CDR2 is YFSETQ. The CDR3 sequence is CASSPHSGSPIGNEQFF. CDR3 DNA sequence: TGCGCCAGCAGCCCCCATAGCGGGAGCCCTATTGGCAATGAGCAGTTCTTC.

This clone appeared once. The chain combines TRBV6-1 with TRBJ1-5, with a tentative D call TRBD1 (5 bases). There are 14 residues in the CDR3. The V gene lost 4 bases and the J gene lost 6 bases, with 13 bases spanning the gap. Germline lookup yields CDR1 MNHNS and CDR2 SASEGT. This CDR3 reads CASSGTGLGQPQHF. The CDR3 DNA is TGTGCCAGCAGTGGCACAGGTTTGGGTCAGCCCCAGCATTTT.

V is TRBV19 and J is TRBJ2-7; 7 bases are a match to TRBD1. J lost 4 bases, V lost 10 bases, and 13 bases had no gene match. The CDR3 has 14 residues. Germline V gene lookup returns CDR1 LNHDA and CDR2 SQIVND (reference sequence). The CDR3 reads CATENRGRKYEQYF. For the CDR3, the DNA is TGTGCCACAGAAAACAGGGGAAGGAAGTACGAGCAGTACTTC.

V and J are TRBV7-6 and TRBJ2-7; possibly TRBD1 for D (5 bases). The CDR3 totals 14 residues. Germline CDR1 SGHVS, CDR2 FNYEAQ. The V end lost 5 bases, the J end lost 0 bases, and 11 bases lay between the germline ends. The CDR3 DNA is TGTGCCAGCAGCCCCAGGGTATTCTCCTACGAGCAGTACTTC. The encoded protein is CASSPRVFSYEQYF.

The chain combines TRBV4-2 with TRBJ2-1, with D tentatively TRBD2 (10 bases). Trimming shortened V by 4 bases and J by 12 bases, and 31 bases separated the two germline ends. Germline CDR1 reads LGHNA; CDR2 reads YNFKEQ. The CDR3 loop spans 18 amino acids. Here the CDR3 reads CASSPDRGASGRLFVQFF. The CDR3 bases are TGTGCCAGCAGCCCCGACAGGGGGGCTAGCGGGAGACTATTTGTGCAGTTCTTC.

The chain combines TRBV29-1 with TRBJ2-5, with TRBD1 identical over 8 bases. V was clipped by 4 bases and J by 5 bases; unmatched bases: 6. In germline, CDR1 is SQVTM, CDR2 ANQGSEA. This CDR3 region has 13 residues. CDR3 bases: TGCAGCGTTGTGCAGGGGGCTGAGGAGACCCAGTACTTC. Protein: CSVVQGAEETQYF.

The genes are TRBV30 and TRBJ1-3; D remains unclear. CDR3 size: 13 residues. V gave up 0 bases and J gave up 4 bases, with 7 bases separating them. Per germline, CDR1 GTSNPN and CDR2 SVGIG (reference sequence). The chain's CDR3 is CAWSVGGGNTIYF. DNA of the CDR3: TGTGCCTGGAGTGTGGGAGGGGGAAACACCATATATTTT.

This clone showed up just a few times. The chain combines TRBV27 with TRBJ2-1, with 7 nucleotides matching TRBD2. The J segment lost 6 bases and the V segment lost 3 bases, leaving 8 bases of the junction unmatched. This CDR3 region has 15 residues. The germline V gene has CDR1 MNHEY and CDR2 SMNVEV (reference sequence). The CDR3 loop is CASSFWAGEINEQFF. The DNA of the CDR3 is TGTGCCAGCAGTTTTTGGGCGGGAGAAATCAATGAGCAGTTCTTC.

For this clone: The same CDR3 can be traced to other DNA sequences in this sample. This rearrangement joins TRBV2 to TRBJ1-5; TRBD1 matches 11 bases. Germline CDR1 SNHLY, CDR2 FYNNEI. J was trimmed by 5 bases and V by 7 bases; bases with no gene match: 4. The CDR3 consists of 14 residues. The CDR3 DNA sequence: TGTGCCAGCACCGGGACAGGGGGTGATCAGCCCCAGCATTTT. As protein: CASTGTGGDQPQHF.

V and J are TRBV19 and TRBJ2-5; D call uncertain. V was cut by 4 bases and J by 1 base, with 13 bases left in between. Germline V gene sequence: CDR1 LNHDA, CDR2 SQIVND (reference sequence). The CDR3 contains 15 residues. The CDR3 sequence is CASSKILLSQETQYF. CDR3 DNA: TGTGCCAGTAGTAAAATCCTCCTGTCCCAAGAGACCCAGTACTTC.

The rearrangement uses TRBV30 and TRBJ2-2; D is unclear. This CDR3 is 14 amino acids long. V lost 2 bases and J lost 3, with 10 bases in between. Germline V gives CDR1 GTSNPN, CDR2 SVGIG (reference sequence). The CDR3 loop is CAWSLRFYTGELFF. For the CDR3, the DNA is TGTGCCTGGAGTCTTCGATTCTACACCGGGGAGCTGTTTTTT.

The V gene is TRBV2, the J gene TRBJ1-4; perhaps TRBD1 as D (5 bases). The CDR3 has 13 residues. CDR1 SNHLY and CDR2 FYNNEI come from the germline V gene. V was clipped by 4 bases and J by 8 bases, with 11 bases between them. Here the CDR3 reads CASSAGAWEKLFF. CDR3 nucleotides: TGTGCCAGCAGTGCCGGGGCTTGGGAAAAACTGTTTTTT.

This clone was observed at least ten times. J is TRBJ2-5 and V is TRBV7-9, with D unclear. The CDR3 has 13 residues. Trimming pared 2 bases from V and 3 bases from J, leaving 7 bases between. Germline V gives CDR1 SEHNR, CDR2 FQNEAQ (reference sequence). In nucleotides, the CDR3 is TGTGCCAGCAGCTTACGCCCGGAAGAGACCCAGTACTTC. This encodes CASSLRPEETQYF.

The gene calls are TRBV7-2 and TRBJ1-4, with no clear D. This CDR3 has 14 amino acids. Germline CDR1 SGHTA, CDR2 FQGNSA. With 2 bases removed from V and 4 bases from J, the gap between germline ends came to 8 bases. Here the CDR3 DNA reads TGTGCCAGCAGCTTATCGCCGTATAATGAAAAACTGTTTTTT. Its protein product is CASSLSPYNEKLFF. The full variable domain, its missing parts supplied by reference TRBV7-2 and TRBJ1-4, is GAGVSQSPSNKVTEKGKDVELRCDPISGHTALYWYRQSLGQGLEFLIYFQGNSAPDKSGLPSDRFSAERTGGSVSTLTIQRTQQEDSAVYLCASSLSPYNEKLFFGSGTQLSVL.

This chain connects TRBV19 to TRBJ1-2, with D unresolved. The CDR3 covers 12 residues. Germline V gene sequence: CDR1 LNHDA, CDR2 SQIVND (reference sequence). V lost 7 bases to trimming and J lost 1 base, with 7 bases between them. The CDR3 DNA is TGTGCCAGTAAACAGTTTAACTATGGCTACACCTTC. Translating it yields CASKQFNYGYTF.

The chain uses TRBV18 and TRBJ2-1; D possibly corresponds to TRBD1 (6 bases). The CDR3 has 15 amino acids. The germline V gene has CDR1 KGHSH and CDR2 LQKENI. V shed 2 bases and J shed 3 bases, with 11 bases lying between them. In DNA, the CDR3 is TGTGCCAGCTCACCATCCTGGACAGACTACAATGAGCAGTTCTTC. This encodes CASSPSWTDYNEQFF.

The J gene is TRBJ1-4, the V gene TRBV5-6, with 7 bases aligning to TRBD1. This CDR3 comprises 17 residues. V was pared by 3 bases and J by 3 bases, with 11 bases of the junction left unmatched. Germline-derived CDR1 and CDR2 are SGHDT and YYEEEE. The CDR3 protein is CASSSGGGGYANEKLFF. CDR3 nucleotide sequence: TGTGCCAGCAGCTCCGGGGGAGGGGGCTACGCTAATGAAAAACTGTTTTTT.

The chain carries TRBV2 and TRBJ2-3; 7 positions agree with TRBD1. Germline trimming cut 1 base from V and 3 bases from J; bases unmatched to any gene: 4. This CDR3 contains 15 residues. Per germline, CDR1 SNHLY and CDR2 FYNNEI. CDR3 coding DNA: TGTGCCAGCAGTGAAGGGACAGGAGGAACAGATACGCAGTATTTT. Translated, it gives CASSEGTGGTDTQYF.